This T cell receptor beta chain was identified during a study of blood T cell repertoires in COVID-19. On the study more broadly: Italy, Spain and the United States were the sources of the convalescent and acute COVID-19 samples. Nucleic acid was either cDNA or gDNA, and it came from T cells, B-cell-depleted T cells, or PBMCs.

This clone was detected only once. In the authors' methods: The authors estimated nucleated cell counts from reference gene primer amplification. Using immunoSEQ multiplex PCR, the repertoire was profiled, and TCRdb retains in-frame clones only, with some absent. V and J calls and clone size follow that table, whereas D and trimming were derived from the DNA. The table has about 130,000 clones, around 74% seen once; the top ten hold 4.5% to 6%. Followed longitudinally, the Seattle patients had been enrolled during active infection. Trimming left V 4 bases short and J 4 bases short, with 21 bases between. This CDR3 has 17 amino acids. Germline CDR1 reads SGDLS; CDR2 reads YYNGEE.

V usage is TRBV9 and J usage is TRBJ2-1, with D maybe TRBD2 (5 bases). Sequenced material: peripheral blood. The clonotype comes from a man older than 75 with COVID-19, enrolled during active disease. For the CDR3, the DNA is TGTGCCAGCAGCCTAGGGTTGGAGAGCGGACTTTACAATGAGCAGTTCTTC. This gives the protein CASSLGLESGLYNEQFF.